Listed here is a single T cell receptor (beta chain). Its antigen is not identified. The data derive from a study of shared clonotypes between healthy human individuals. Study conclusions and caveats: Clonotypes shared by all four sorted-subset donors had higher generation probabilities than non-shared clonotypes. Limited genetic and exposure-history diversity came from having few donors.

Germline V gene lookup returns CDR1 SGHRS and CDR2 YFSETQ. V was shortened by 0 bases and J by 5 bases, with 17 bases between the two germline ends. The CDR3 spans 17 residues. Sequenced by immunoSEQ multiplex PCR; TCRdb stores in-frame clones only, minus some. The sample lists roughly 700,000 clones; approximately 79% were seen once. Sequencing used memory CD4+ T cells sorted from blood. Regarding subset: CD45RA-negative fraction. The TCR sequence derives from a woman in her 30s in good health. V gene TRBV5-1 combines with J gene TRBJ2-2; D perhaps matches TRBD2 (6 bases). As DNA, the CDR3 is TGCGCCAGCAGCTTGGAACTCGTCTTGCGGGGAACCGGGGAGCTGTTTTTT. Translating gives CASSLELVLRGTGELFF.